This T cell receptor beta chain derives from a study of beta chain features in type 1 diabetes (dated by TCRdb to 2016 to 2019). In the study overall: No differences in mean age, gender distribution, total cell number or subset yield were found between patients and healthy donors. A total of 100 million to 110 million sorted cells were examined across all samples, and a strong correlation was observed between cell number per subset and RNA yield. Regulatory and stem cell-like memory subsets were obtained from only 8 patients and roughly 8 healthy donors, while naive and central memory subsets were obtained from all 28 donors. The study compared TCRB repertoires of sorted circulating CD4+ T cell subsets between recently diagnosed type 1 diabetes patients and matched healthy donors. Beyond this particular receptor, the publication reports: Fewer insertions and more nucleotide deletions at VDJ recombination sites were observed in patients with type 1 diabetes, implying thymic rearrangement abnormalities. Shorter templates might have been favored by PCR, but patient and control samples were amplified and corrected together, so both groups would have been affected equally by any skew. Because cDNA was sequenced instead of genomic DNA, activated cells with high expression could be over-represented, although the groups did not differ in activation or CD3 levels. Only small numbers of individuals were included in the HLA sub-analyses, which left unresolved whether HLA type had any influence on TCRB rearrangement. A moderate but significant shortening of TCRB CDR3 length was observed in type 1 diabetes patients in all four CD4+ subsets. Naive, central memory and regulatory TCRB repertoires appeared to be more alike among patients than among healthy donors.

A distance of 17 bases separates the germline ends of V and J, which lose 5 bases and 0 bases respectively. Its CDR3 holds 17 amino acids, cysteine through phenylalanine. Only CDR3 DNA remains: 51 bases, in frame from the first base. The germline V gene specifies SGHNT as CDR1 and YENEEA as CDR2. This clone was seen more than once but under ten times. What this receptor recognizes is not known. The input lacks base qualities; no much larger clone sits a single base away. The entire amount of isolated RNA was reverse transcribed using the High Capacity cDNA Reverse Transcription Kit, so the sequenced TCRB transcripts were expressed ones. Deep immunoSEQ sequencing was performed on naive, central memory and regulatory T cell samples, with an average of about 3.57 million total reads per sample. Sorted cells were lysed in RLT buffer and RNA was extracted with DNase-treated RNeasy Micro or Mini kits, depending on cell number. To prevent cross-contamination, every cell subset was processed on its own, while patient and healthy donor samples were processed together. The immunoSEQ multiplex PCR was used to amplify TCRB sequences from cDNA, generating 87-bp fragments that spanned the CDR3 region. The amplicons were sequenced using the Illumina HiSeq platform. The published analysis was carried out like this. Synthetic template baselines were used to correct PCR bias computationally, reads within Hamming distance 2 were collapsed, and singletons that could not be merged were discarded. Reads were aligned against IMGT so that V, D and J genes, CDR3 length and insertions or deletions at six rearrangement sites could be assigned. Within each subset, clonotype counts were normalized to sorted cell number, and only after that were true diversity and Gini coefficients computed with the tcR R package. The overlap coefficient, calculated on TCRB nucleotide sequences, was used to measure repertoire sharing. As a proxy for the pre-selection repertoire, out-of-frame TCRB sequences from naive cells were analyzed. TCRdb stores this immuneACCESS table with in-frame sequences only. Part of the clones is absent; in the studies checked, under half of the shortfall reflects unresolved V genes, and no reason is known for the rest. V and J calls and clone size are copied from that table; D and trimming were computed from the DNA. The sample table shows 450,000 to 550,000 clones, and about 30% are seen once. Of the sample, about 0.06% is held by the ten largest clones.

From each donor, a single peripheral blood sample of 100 to 150 mL on average was drawn into heparinised tubes. Naive, central memory, regulatory and stem cell-like memory CD4+ T cells were sorted on a BD FACSAria II using a panel including CD45RO, CCR7, CD25, CD127, CD95 and CD27. Every sorted population had a purity above 95%. PBMCs were isolated immediately by Lymphoprep density gradient centrifugation and stained directly without culture. So that batch effects would be minimized, each experiment stained and sorted samples in pairs, pairing one healthy donor with one patient. Sequenced: naive CD4+ T cells from blood. According to the study, the label for this sample's cell subset or site signals: true naive CD4+ T cells. The receptor comes from a man aged 18 to 30 in good health. The chain uses TRBV11-3 and TRBJ2-1; TRBD2 is perhaps the D gene, given 6 matching bases. In nucleotide form, the sequence is TGTGCCAGCAGCCCCCCCGGGGGAACCTACTCCTACAATGAGCAGTTCTTC. Translated, it reads CASSPPGGTYSYNEQFF.